A single sample gave rise to the 27 T cell receptor beta chains below, sequenced in a study of regulatory T cells in long-lasting Graves disease. Construction of the TCR beta libraries employed iRepertoire HTBI primers in conjunction with Arm-PCR of CDR3 regions. One entry per CDR3 protein, called by TCRdb with MiXCR from the multiplex PCR reads. The sample carries about 540,000 distinct CDR3 sequences, 13% recorded once. The time point denotes: newly diagnosed GD, antithyroid drugs for less than 3 months. Extracted RNA from PBMCs served as the source of the TCR library. The same data also contributed to another study, on T cells in Graves' hyperthyroidism and ophthalmopathy.

The starting material was peripheral blood mononuclear cells (PBMCs), obtained at new diagnosis, from a patient treated with antithyroid drugs. The receptors shown here come from a man in his thirties or forties with Graves disease.

There are a few counts of this clonotype. The chain is built from TRBV3-1 and TRBJ1-2; 7 nucleotides line up with TRBD1. The CDR3 length is 12 residues. V lost 7 bases to trimming and J lost 4 bases; unmatched junction nucleotides: 3. Germline V gene sequence: CDR1 LGHDT, CDR2 YNNKEL (reference sequence). The CDR3 loop reads CASTGQVYGYTF. DNA for the CDR3: TGTGCCAGCACCGGACAGGTCTATGGCTACACCTTC.

J is TRBJ2-1 and V is TRBV3-1; 9 nucleotides line up with TRBD2. Germline V gene lookup returns CDR1 LGHDT and CDR2 YNNKEL (reference sequence). The CDR3 sequence is 12 residues long. V was pared by 5 bases and J by 15 bases, with 8 bases of the junction left unmatched. The CDR3 is CASSLQREAPFF. CDR3 coding DNA: TGTGCCAGCAGCTTACAGCGGGAGGCCCCGTTCTTC.

This clonotype was seen repeatedly, ten times or more. The gene calls are TRBV12-3 or TRBV12-4 and TRBJ2-7; TRBD2 aligns across 9 bases. The CDR3 runs 16 residues. The V gene end was trimmed by 5 bases and the J gene end by 1 base; junction bases not matched to a gene: 9. CDR3 coding DNA: TGTGCCAGCAGTGACCCGGGGCGGGAGGGATCCTACGAGCAGTACTTC. Amino acids: CASSDPGREGSYEQYF.

At least ten counts were recorded for this clonotype. The chain has TRBV4-2 and TRBJ1-5, with unresolved D. The CDR3 is made up of 15 amino acids. V lost 0 bases, J lost 7 bases, and 13 bases lay in between. The germline V gene encodes CDR1 LGHNA and CDR2 YNFKEQ. The CDR3 here is CASSQDLGKGQPQHF. CDR3 in DNA: TGTGCCAGCAGCCAAGATCTAGGGAAAGGACAGCCCCAGCATTTT.

This clonotype was seen more than once but under ten times. The J gene is TRBJ2-3, the V gene TRBV24-1, with D perhaps TRBD2 (6 bases). The germline V and J ends were trimmed by 5 bases and 2 bases, with 22 bases remaining between them. This CDR3 has 18 amino acids. Looked up from germline, CDR1 is KGHDR and CDR2 is SFDVKD. CDR3 loop: CATSVSTSSYLDTDTQYF. In nucleotides, the CDR3 is TGTGCCACCAGTGTTTCCACTAGCAGCTATCTAGACACAGATACGCAGTATTTT.

This clonotype was counted ten times or more. The genes are TRBV2 and TRBJ2-7, with 7 bases identical to TRBD2. This CDR3 contains 16 residues. Looked up from germline, CDR1 is SNHLY and CDR2 is FYNNEI. Trimming removed 1 base from V and 1 base from J; junction bases left unmatched: 7. In DNA form, the CDR3 reads TGTGCCAGCAGTGAAGGCGGTAGCGGGCCTTCCTACGAGCAGTACTTC. Translating it yields CASSEGGSGPSYEQYF.

This clonotype was found many times. The rearrangement joins TRBV7-9 to TRBJ2-7, with D perhaps TRBD1 (6 bases). Germline lookup yields CDR1 SEHNR and CDR2 FQNEAQ (reference sequence). Trimming left V 9 bases short and J 0 bases short, with 18 bases between. There are 15 residues in the CDR3. The CDR3 loop is CASGTVRTASYEQYF. For the CDR3, the DNA is TGTGCCAGTGGAACCGTAAGGACAGCCTCCTACGAGCAGTACTTC.

This clonotype was found many times. The chain joins TRBV12-3 or TRBV12-4 to TRBJ1-4; D remains unclear. Trimming cost V 1 base and J 5 bases, with 8 bases left between them. This CDR3 region has 14 residues. CDR3 nucleotides: TGTGCCAGCAGTTTAGGGCAGGAAAATGAAAAACTGTTTTTT. This codes for CASSLGQENEKLFF.

The V gene is TRBV7-9, the J gene TRBJ1-1; the match to TRBD1 covers 10 bases. V gave up 1 base and J gave up 4 bases; unmatched junction bases: 3. The CDR3 covers 15 residues. Per the germline V gene, CDR1 is SEHNR and CDR2 is FQNEAQ (reference sequence). The CDR3 protein is CASSLEGQGSTEAFF. CDR3 DNA sequence: TGTGCCAGCAGCTTAGAGGGACAGGGGTCCACTGAAGCTTTCTTT.

This clonotype has more than one count but fewer than ten. The chain carries TRBV6-2 or TRBV6-3 and TRBJ2-7, with 9 bases fitting TRBD1. This CDR3 region has 15 residues. Trimming at V came to 4 bases and at J to 5 bases, leaving 9 bases not matched to a gene. Germline V lookup: CDR1 MNHEY, CDR2 SVGEGT. The CDR3 spells CASSFVLDRGNEQYF. The CDR3 nucleotides are TGTGCCAGCAGTTTCGTTCTGGACAGGGGCAACGAGCAGTACTTC.

In this sample, this clonotype turned up many times. V and J are TRBV5-1 and TRBJ2-1; D uncertain. Germline CDR1 reads SGHRS; CDR2 reads YFSETQ. V was clipped by 3 bases and J by 5 bases, with 9 bases between them. The CDR3 consists of 13 residues. The CDR3 sequence: CASSSDPNNEQFF. Written as DNA, the CDR3 is TGCGCCAGCAGCTCTGACCCCAACAATGAGCAGTTCTTC. Supplemented by reference TRBV5-1 and TRBJ2-1, the full variable domain reads KAGVTQTPRYLIKTRGQQVTLSCSPISGHRSVSWYQQTPGQGLQFLFEYFSETQRNKGNFPGRFSGRQFSNSRSEMNVSTLELGDSALYLCASSSDPNNEQFFGPGTRLTVL.

There are many counts of this clonotype. The rearrangement joins TRBV12-5 to TRBJ2-1; D perhaps matches TRBD2 (5 bases). Between the trimmed V and J ends, which lost 3 bases and 8 bases, there was a span of 5 bases. Per the germline V gene, CDR1 is LGHNT and CDR2 is FRNRAP. There are 11 residues in the CDR3. The CDR3 nucleotides are TGTGCTAGTGGTTTCGGGGATGAGCAGTTCTTC. Its protein product is CASGFGDEQFF.

In this sample, this clonotype turned up a few times. V gene TRBV18 combines with J gene TRBJ2-3, with 8 bases matching TRBD2. The germline V gene has CDR1 KGHSH and CDR2 LQKENI. The CDR3 length is 15 residues. V lost 2 bases to trimming and J lost 5 bases; unmatched junction nucleotides: 6. The CDR3 region is CASSPAGGPGDTQYF. DNA for the CDR3: TGTGCCAGCTCACCAGCGGGAGGCCCCGGAGATACGCAGTATTTT.

Concerning this clonotype: A clone one base away is much larger, so this may be a read error. This chain joins TRBV20-1 and TRBJ2-3, with D perhaps TRBD1 or TRBD2 (7 bases each). The CDR3 is made up of 15 amino acids. CDR1 is DFQATT and CDR2 is SNEGSKA in the germline V gene (reference sequence). CDR3 sequence: CSAMGGQGVTDTRYF. The CDR3 DNA sequence: TGCAGTGCTATGGGGGGGCAGGGGGTCACAGATACGCGGTATTTT.

This clonotype was seen a few times. The chain recombines TRBV6-1 with TRBJ1-3, with D unclear. This CDR3 comprises 14 residues. Trimming removed 4 bases from V and 0 bases from J, with 7 bases in between. Germline CDR1 MNHNS, CDR2 SASEGT. The CDR3 loop reads CASSALSSGNTIYF. As DNA, the CDR3 is TGTGCCAGCAGTGCCTTGAGCTCTGGAAACACCATATATTTT.

This clonotype was observed a handful of times. This may be a read error: a much more frequent sequence differs by one nucleotide. V is TRBV28 and J is TRBJ2-7; TRBD2 agrees at 9 bases. There are 12 residues in the CDR3. In germline, CDR1 is MDHEN, CDR2 SYDVKM. J was trimmed by 5 bases and V by 11 bases; bases with no gene match: 7. The CDR3 is CAEGREGHEQYF. The CDR3 region has the DNA TGTGCCGAGGGGCGGGAGGGCCACGAGCAGTACTTC. Filled out from reference TRBV28 and TRBJ2-7, the complete variable domain reads DVKVTQSSRYLVKRTGEKVFLECVQDMDHENMFWYRQDPGLGLRLIYFSYDVKMKEKGDIPEGYSVSREKKERFSLILESASTNQTSMYLCAEGREGHEQYFGPGTRLTVT.

A few counts support this clonotype. This sequence joins TRBV9 and TRBJ2-3; 8 bases match TRBD2. CDR1 SGDLS and CDR2 YYNGEE come from the germline V gene. This CDR3 has 15 residues. Unmatched junction bases numbered 10, after V lost 5 bases and J lost 5 bases. CDR3 sequence reads: CASSDSGSGIDTQYF. The CDR3 nucleotides read TGTGCCAGCAGTGACAGCGGGAGTGGGATAGATACGCAGTATTTT.

Many counts were recorded for this clonotype. The chain carries TRBV6-1 and TRBJ2-1; tentatively, D is TRBD1 (5 bases). This CDR3 contains 13 residues. With 2 bases removed from V and 7 bases from J, the gap between germline ends came to 9 bases. Germline V gene lookup returns CDR1 MNHNS and CDR2 SASEGT. CDR3 DNA sequence: TGTGCCAGCAGTGAAAGGGCAGGGAATGAGCAGTTCTTC. Translated, it gives CASSERAGNEQFF.

This clonotype occurred a few times. V usage is TRBV11-2 and J usage is TRBJ2-4; weak D call: TRBD2 (5 bases). The germline gives CDR1 SGHAT, CDR2 FQNNGV. Between the trimmed V and J ends, which lost 5 bases and 5 bases, there was a span of 19 bases. The CDR3 contains 16 residues. The CDR3 protein is CASSPVAMRVENIQYF. The CDR3 region has the DNA TGTGCCAGCAGCCCAGTAGCGATGAGGGTGGAAAACATTCAGTACTTC.

There are a few counts of this clonotype. V gene TRBV4-1 combines with J gene TRBJ1-5; no firm D call. CDR1 is MGHRA and CDR2 is YSYEKL in the germline V gene. The CDR3 is 13 amino acids. Between the trimmed V and J ends, which lost 5 bases and 5 bases, there was a span of 10 bases. CDR3 loop: CASSFRADQPQHF. CDR3 in DNA: TGCGCCAGCAGCTTCCGAGCCGATCAGCCCCAGCATTTT.

The sample holds a few counts of this clonotype. V is TRBV14 and J is TRBJ2-5; D is ambiguous. Germline V gene sequence: CDR1 SGHDN, CDR2 FVKESK. V gave up 0 bases and J gave up 2 bases, with 7 bases separating them. This CDR3 spans 14 amino acids. The CDR3: CASSQELGQETQYF. CDR3 sequence (DNA): TGTGCCAGCAGCCAAGAGCTAGGGCAAGAGACCCAGTACTTC.

This clonotype was recorded many times. This chain joins TRBV12-3 or TRBV12-4 and TRBJ1-2; D not resolved. The V end was cut by 1 base, the J end by 6 bases, with 9 bases between. This CDR3 contains 13 residues. CDR3 DNA: TGTGCCAGCAGTTTAGTAGGGAGCGATGGCTACACCTTC. It is translated as CASSLVGSDGYTF.

This clonotype was found many times. This sequence joins TRBV12-3 or TRBV12-4 and TRBJ2-3; D call uncertain. V dropped 3 bases and J dropped 1 base, with 14 bases sitting between them. This CDR3 is built from 16 residues. CDR3: CASSLFWSRGTDTQYF. CDR3 DNA sequence: TGTGCCAGCAGTTTGTTTTGGTCACGGGGCACAGATACGCAGTATTTT.

This clonotype was counted between two and nine times. This rearrangement joins TRBV7-9 to TRBJ2-7; 7 bases line up with TRBD2. Unmatched junction bases numbered 12, after V lost 4 bases and J lost 3 bases. The CDR3 is 16 residues long. CDR1 is SEHNR and CDR2 is FQNEAQ in the germline V gene (reference sequence). The CDR3 region has the DNA TGTGCCAGCAGCTGGGAGCGGGACTACCCCATCTACGAGCAGTACTTC. This encodes CASSWERDYPIYEQYF.

This clonotype was observed at least ten times. The genes are TRBV2 and TRBJ1-2; D is unresolved. Between the trimmed V and J ends, which lost 0 bases and 3 bases, there was a span of 5 bases. CDR3 size: 13 residues. Per germline, CDR1 SNHLY and CDR2 FYNNEI. DNA of the CDR3: TGTGCCAGCAGTGAAGCTGGGTACTATGGCTACACCTTC. This translates into CASSEAGYYGYTF.

The genes are TRBV10-3 and TRBJ1-5; D remains unclear. From germline, CDR1 is ENHRY and CDR2 SYGVKD. The ends were cut back, 4 bases at V and 6 bases at J, with 19 bases in the middle. CDR3 length: 16 amino acids. The CDR3: CAISVEGNAGSQPQHF. The CDR3 DNA sequence: TGTGCCATCAGTGTTGAAGGGAACGCCGGGAGTCAGCCCCAGCATTTT.

This clonotype was seen repeatedly, ten times or more. The rearrangement uses TRBV5-1 and TRBJ2-1, with D perhaps being TRBD1 or TRBD2 (6 bases each). Looked up from germline, CDR1 is SGHRS and CDR2 is YFSETQ. Trimming shortened V by 0 bases and J by 2 bases, and 15 bases separated the two germline ends. The CDR3 is 17 amino acids. CDR3 in amino acids: CASSLEGGRVPYNEQFF. DNA for the CDR3: TGCGCCAGCAGCTTGGAGGGGGGAAGGGTCCCCTACAATGAGCAGTTCTTC.